This T cell receptor (beta chain) was recovered during a study of early T cells in non-severe SARS-CoV-2 infection. This clonotype occurred many times. CDR1 and CDR2 from the germline V gene are SNHLY and FYNNEI. This CDR3 has 15 amino acids. Trimming at V came to 6 bases and at J to 0 bases, leaving 7 bases not matched to a gene. MiXCR, applied by TCRdb to the 5' RACE reads, yields one record per CDR3 protein. This table holds 65,000 to 80,000 distinct CDR3 sequences, roughly 13% found once. This receptor was taken from an adult who was a healthcare worker with PCR-confirmed SARS-CoV-2 infection or an uninfected control (not recorded which). The chain joins TRBV2 to TRBJ1-1, with 7 bases matching TRBD1. The specimen was whole blood. CDR3 in DNA: TGTGCCAGCAGGGTTCAGGGGGTGGTGAACACTGAAGCTTTCTTT. Protein product: CASRVQGVVNTEAFF.